The TCR beta chain described here comes from a study of blood T cell repertoires in COVID-19. This CDR3 is built from 14 residues. Germline loops: CDR1 MNHEY, CDR2 SMNVEV (reference sequence). Trimming removed 4 bases from V and 6 bases from J; junction bases left unmatched: 3. The repertoire was sequenced with immunoSEQ multiplex PCR; TCRdb's copy has only in-frame clones and lacks some. The table includes around 160,000 clones, 80% detected once. This TCR came from a man in his fifties or sixties with active or convalescent COVID-19. Specimen: peripheral blood. The chain combines TRBV27 with TRBJ1-6; 7 bases map to TRBD1. The CDR3 reads CASSSGTVNSPLHF. CDR3 coding DNA: TGTGCCAGCAGTTCCGGGACAGTTAATTCACCCCTCCACTTT.